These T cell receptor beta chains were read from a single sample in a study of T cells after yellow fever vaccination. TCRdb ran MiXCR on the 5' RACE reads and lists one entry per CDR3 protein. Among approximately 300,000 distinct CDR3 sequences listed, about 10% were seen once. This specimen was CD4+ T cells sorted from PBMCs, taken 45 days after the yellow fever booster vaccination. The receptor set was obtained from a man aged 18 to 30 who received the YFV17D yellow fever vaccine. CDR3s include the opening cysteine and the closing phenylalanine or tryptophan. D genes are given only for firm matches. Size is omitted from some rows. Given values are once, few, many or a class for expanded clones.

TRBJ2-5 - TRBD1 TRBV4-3 TGCGCCAGCAGCCAACAACAGGGGCTTGGGGAGACCCAGTACTTC CASSQQQGLGETQYF
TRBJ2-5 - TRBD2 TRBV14 TGTGCCAGCAGCCAAATAGCGGGGGTATTGACCCAGTACTTC CASSQIAGVLTQYF
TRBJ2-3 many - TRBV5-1 TGCGCCAGCAGCTTCGGGGGGCCGACAGATACGCAGTATTTT CASSFGGPTDTQYF
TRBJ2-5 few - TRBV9 TGTGCCAGCAGCGTAGGGTTAGGGGCGGGCGAGACCCAGTACTTC CASSVGLGAGETQYF
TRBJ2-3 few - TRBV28 TGTGCCAGCAGTGGGGTGGGAGCGGTAGATACGCAGTATTTT CASSGVGAVDTQYF
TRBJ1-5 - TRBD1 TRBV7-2 TGTGCCAGCAGCTTTCGACAGGGTGATCAGCCCCAGCATTTT CASSFRQGDQPQHF
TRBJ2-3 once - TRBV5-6 TGTGCCAGCAGCTTACCGCGCTATCGGGCGTCCACAGATACGCAGTATTTT CASSLPRYRASTDTQYF
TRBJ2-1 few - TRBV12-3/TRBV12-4 TGTGCCAGCAGCCTAGTGAGCCTCAATGAGCAGTTCTTC CASSLVSLNEQFF
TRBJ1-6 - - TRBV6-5 TGTGCCAGCAGTTACCGACTCGCCCCCGGGAATTCACCCCTCCACTTT CASSYRLAPGNSPLHF
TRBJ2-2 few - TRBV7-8 TGTGCCAGCAGGCTTAACCTGGGGGAGCTGTTTTTT CASRLNLGELFF
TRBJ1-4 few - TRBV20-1 TGCAGTGCTCGAGGAGGGGAAAAACTGTTTTTT CSARGGEKLFF
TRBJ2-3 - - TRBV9 TGTGCCAGCAGCCTCTCTTCGGCAGATACGCAGTATTTT CASSLSSADTQYF
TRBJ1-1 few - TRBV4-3 TGCGCCAGCAGCCGGAACTCGAACACTGAAGCTTTCTTT CASSRNSNTEAFF
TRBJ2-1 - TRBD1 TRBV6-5 TGTGCCAGCAGTTACGGGACAGGGGGCGAAGGAGAGCAGTTCTTC CASSYGTGGEGEQFF
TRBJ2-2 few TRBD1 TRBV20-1 TGCAGTGCTAGATTTCGGAGATACAGGGGGTGGGGCACCGGGGAGCTGTTTTTT CSARFRRYRGWGTGELFF
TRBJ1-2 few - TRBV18 TGTGCCAGCTCACGGGGCAGTGGTGGCTACACCTTC CASSRGSGGYTF
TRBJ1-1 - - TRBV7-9 TGTGCCAGCAGCTCTTGGTATGGAACTGAAGCTTTCTTT CASSSWYGTEAFF
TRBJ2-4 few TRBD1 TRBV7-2 TGTGCCAGCACTTTATCCGACAGGGACATTCAGTACTTC CASTLSDRDIQYF
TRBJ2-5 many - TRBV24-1 TGTGCCACCAGTGATGCAGGGGAGGGTCGGGAGACCCAGTACTTC CATSDAGEGRETQYF
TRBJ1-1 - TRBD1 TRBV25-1 TGTGCCAGCAGTGAACTCCACCGGGACAGGTTAGGGAACACTGAAGCTTTCTTT CASSELHRDRLGNTEAFF
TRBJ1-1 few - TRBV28 TGTGCCAGCAGCCCCGGGGGGTTGAACACTGAAGCTTTCTTT CASSPGGLNTEAFF
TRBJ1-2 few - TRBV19 TGTGCCTCCAGGAATTTGGACTATGGCTACACCTTC CASRNLDYGYTF
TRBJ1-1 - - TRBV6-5 TGTGCCAGCTGTCCAGCCAGGGGCTCGTGGGCTTTCTTT CASCPARGSWAFF
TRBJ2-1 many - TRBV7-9 TGTGCCAGCAGCGCACAGGCCATAGAGCAGTTCTTC CASSAQAIEQFF
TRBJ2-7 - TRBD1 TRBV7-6 TGTGCCAGCAGCTTAGCGCTTAGACAGGGGACCAAGTACTTC CASSLALRQGTKYF
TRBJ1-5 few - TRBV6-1 TGTGCCAGCAGACAGAATAGCAATCAGCCCCAGCATTTT CASRQNSNQPQHF
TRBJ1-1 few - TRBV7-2 TGTGCCAGCAGACCCCTGGACAGCATGAACACTGAAGCTTTCTTT CASRPLDSMNTEAFF
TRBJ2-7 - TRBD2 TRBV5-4 TGTGCCAGCAGCCCAGGCTCACTAGCGGGGGGGACCCCCGACGAGCAGTACTTC CASSPGSLAGGTPDEQYF
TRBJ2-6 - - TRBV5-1 TGCGCCAGCAGCTTGGATCGGGGGGCCAACGTCCTGACTTTC CASSLDRGANVLTF
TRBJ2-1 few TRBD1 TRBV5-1 TGCGCCAGCAGCGCGGGACAGGGGGCGTACTCTGAGCAGTTCTTC CASSAGQGAYSEQFF
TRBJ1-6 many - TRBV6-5 TGTGCCAGCAGTTACTCGGGACCGGGCGATTCACCCCTCCACTTT CASSYSGPGDSPLHF
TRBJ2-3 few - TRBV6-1 TGTGCCAGCAGTGAAGCAGGGCCCCGGGGAGATACGCAGTATTTT CASSEAGPRGDTQYF
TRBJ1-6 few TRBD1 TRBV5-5 TGTGCCAGCAGCGGAATTACAGGGGGTTGGAATAATTCACCCCTCCACTTT CASSGITGGWNNSPLHF
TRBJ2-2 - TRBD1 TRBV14 TGTGCCAGCAGCCACGGAGTGAGGGGGCGATTCGGGGAGCTGTTTTTT CASSHGVRGRFGELFF
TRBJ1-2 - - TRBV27 TGTGCCAGCAGTTATTGGGCAGGGGACTATGGCTACACCTTC CASSYWAGDYGYTF
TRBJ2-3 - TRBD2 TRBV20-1 TGCAGTGCTAGGTCCGGACTAGCGGGGGGTGTCGCAGATACGCAGTATTTT CSARSGLAGGVADTQYF
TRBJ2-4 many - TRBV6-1 TGTGCCGTCCTGCGGGCAGGGAGGCAAAACATTCAGTACTTC CAVLRAGRQNIQYF
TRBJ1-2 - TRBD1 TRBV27 TGTGCCAGCAGACCGGACAGGGGGCGGGAGGGCTACACCTTC CASRPDRGREGYTF
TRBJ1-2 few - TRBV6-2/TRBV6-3 TGTGCCAGCAGTCAAACCCATGGCTACACCTTC CASSQTHGYTF
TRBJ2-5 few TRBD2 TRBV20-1 TGCAGTCAACTGCGGGGGGGCGGGGAGACCCAGTACTTC CSQLRGGGETQYF
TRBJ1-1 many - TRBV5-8 TGTGCCAGCAGCTCCGAACCTGGGAACACTGAAGCTTTCTTT CASSSEPGNTEAFF
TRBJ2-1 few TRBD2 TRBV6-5 TGTGCCAGCACCCCCCTGGCTAGCGGGGGGTTAAATGAGCAGTTCTTC CASTPLASGGLNEQFF
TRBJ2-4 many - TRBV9 TGTGCCAGTGGGCCTTTCCTAGCCAAAAACATTCAGTACTTC CASGPFLAKNIQYF
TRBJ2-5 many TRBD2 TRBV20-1 TGCAGTGCTAGTCCTAGCGGGGGCCAAGAGACCCAGTACTTC CSASPSGGQETQYF
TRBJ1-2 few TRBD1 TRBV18 TGTGCCAGCTCCCCACAGGGGGCTTTTGGCTACACCTTC CASSPQGAFGYTF
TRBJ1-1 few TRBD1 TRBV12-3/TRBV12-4 TGTGCCAGCAGTAAGACTACGACAGGGGTAGCTTTCTTT CASSKTTTGVAFF
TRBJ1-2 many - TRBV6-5 TGTGCCAGCAGTTACTCGCTGGCCTATGGCTACACCTTC CASSYSLAYGYTF
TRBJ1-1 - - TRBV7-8 TGTGCCAGCAGCTTAGTGGACAGAAGGAACACTGAAGCTTTCTTT CASSLVDRRNTEAFF
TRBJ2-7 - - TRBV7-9 TGTGCCAGCAGCTTAATTCAGGGCGTCCACGAGCAGTACTTC CASSLIQGVHEQYF
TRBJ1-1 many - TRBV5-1 TGCGCCAGCAGCGGGGACCCGGGGAACACTGAAGCTTTCTTT CASSGDPGNTEAFF
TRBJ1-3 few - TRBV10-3 TGTGCCACGGGGAGGGATGTGGCTGGAAACACCATATATTTT CATGRDVAGNTIYF
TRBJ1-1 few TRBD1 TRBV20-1 TGCAGTGCTCGGACAGGAGGCTTCACTGAAGCTTTCTTT CSARTGGFTEAFF
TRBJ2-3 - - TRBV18 TGTGCCAGCTCACCTCTGGGGGGGCCGACAGATACGCAGTATTTT CASSPLGGPTDTQYF